The rows below give T cell receptor beta chains drawn from one sample of a study of blood T cell repertoires in COVID-19. Assay: immunoSEQ multiplex PCR; the TCRdb copy retains only in-frame clones and omits some. The table includes roughly 56,000 clones, about nine tenths detected once. Specimen: peripheral blood. These receptors were obtained from a man aged 50 to 60 with active COVID-19. CDR3s include the opening cysteine and the closing phenylalanine or tryptophan. D genes are given only for firm matches. Rows give clone size only sometimes, using once, few, many, or a class for an expanded clone.

j_call,cdr3_length,v_call,clone_size,d_call,cdr3_aa,cdr3_nt
TRBJ2-5,15,TRBV6-5,NA,TRBD1,CASNPPGQGLETQYF,TGTGCCAGCAATCCTCCGGGACAGGGTTTAGAGACCCAGTACTTC
TRBJ1-6,13,TRBV6-6,few,NA,CASSFRDNSPLHF,TGTGCCAGCAGTTTTAGGGACAACTCACCCCTCCACTTT
TRBJ2-2,14,TRBV6-5,NA,NA,CANGSPYETGELFF,TGTGCCAACGGGAGCCCTTATGAAACCGGGGAGCTGTTTTTT
TRBJ1-2,16,TRBV23-1,NA,NA,CASRTSRDSENYGYTF,TGCGCCAGCAGAACTTCCCGGGACTCGGAGAACTATGGCTACACCTTC
TRBJ2-7,14,TRBV7-2,once,NA,CASSGDRSSYEQYF,TGTGCCAGCAGCGGCGACAGGTCCTCCTACGAGCAGTACTTC
TRBJ1-5,15,TRBV6-5,NA,NA,CASSIVGGPNQPQHF,TGTGCCAGCAGCATTGTCGGGGGGCCCAATCAGCCCCAGCATTTT
TRBJ2-7,17,TRBV10-1,NA,TRBD1,CASSESRGTGPPYEQYF,TGCGCCAGCAGTGAGTCGAGGGGGACAGGGCCCCCCTACGAGCAGTACTTC
TRBJ2-7,14,TRBV9,once,TRBD1,CASSPRDRAYEQYF,TGTGCCAGCAGCCCTCGGGACAGGGCCTACGAGCAGTACTTC
TRBJ2-5,15,TRBV19,NA,TRBD2,CASSRGLADRETQYF,TGTGCCAGCTCCAGGGGACTAGCCGACCGAGAGACCCAGTACTTC
TRBJ1-4,15,TRBV7-2,NA,NA,CASSLQGLFNEKLFF,TGTGCCAGCAGCTTGCAGGGCCTTTTTAATGAAAAACTGTTTTTT
TRBJ2-5,15,TRBV7-6,NA,NA,CASSESGAPEETQYF,TGTGCCTCTTCCGAGAGCGGAGCTCCGGAGGAGACCCAGTACTTC
TRBJ2-1,18,TRBV15,NA,TRBD2,CATSRSALAGRTHNEQFF,TGTGCCACCAGCAGAAGTGCTCTAGCGGGCCGCACCCACAATGAGCAGTTCTTC
TRBJ2-3,15,TRBV5-1,NA,NA,CASSLGQSDADTQYF,TGCGCCAGCAGCTTGGGACAGTCTGACGCAGATACGCAGTATTTT
TRBJ2-5,12,TRBV18,NA,NA,CASSSLQETQYF,TGTGCCAGCTCATCCCTCCAAGAGACCCAGTACTTC
TRBJ2-4,14,TRBV13,NA,NA,CASSFREPVNIQYF,TGTGCCAGCAGCTTCCGGGAACCCGTGAACATTCAGTACTTC
TRBJ2-3,11,TRBV19,NA,TRBD2,CRAGVTDTQYF,TGTAGGGCGGGGGTCACAGATACGCAGTATTTT
TRBJ2-7,17,TRBV5-3,once,TRBD1,CARSYYGTGQYLYEQYF,TGTGCCAGAAGTTACTATGGGACAGGACAATATCTCTACGAGCAGTACTTC
TRBJ2-4,16,TRBV7-9,NA,NA,CASSLGVGSVINIQYF,TGTGCCAGCAGCTTAGGGGTGGGTAGCGTTATAAACATTCAGTACTTC
TRBJ2-3,14,TRBV5-1,NA,TRBD2,CASSLAQAGGTQYF,TGCGCCAGCAGCTTGGCCCAAGCGGGAGGTACGCAGTATTTT